The clone carrying this T cell receptor (beta chain) is categorized as medium-sized. Its antigen is as yet unknown. The CDR3 loop spans 15 amino acids. Per the germline V gene, CDR1 is MDHEN and CDR2 is SYDVKM. Trimming stripped 5 bases from V and 2 bases from J, with 16 bases between. The sample comes from a study of immune heterogeneity within non-small cell lung tumors. Whole-study context: It was found that the tumors were a few squamous cell carcinomas, 10 non-squamous carcinomas and 1 not otherwise specified. Study-level findings and limits: Local T-cell clonality and local tumor mutational burden correlated moderately but significantly (R around 0.3). Identical dominant CDR3 beta clonotypes recurred across a patient's tumor sites, together with site-unique high-frequency clones.

Amplification of the TCR beta CDR3 was achieved through multiplex PCR with 32 V and 13 J primers. TCRdb re-called the multiplex PCR reads with MiXCR, one entry per CDR3 protein. The sample contains over 10,000 distinct CDR3 sequences, around 21% of which appear only once. The template consisted of bulk tumor genomic DNA, with about 0.65 ug used per sample. Biopsies that were spaced far apart were taken, several per primary tumor, during surgery. Undergoing curative surgery were patients whose non-small cell lung cancer was untreated and newly diagnosed. V and J are TRBV28 and TRBJ2-7; D call uncertain. The sample consisted of lung tumor tissue. The TCR originated in a man between 60 and 75 years old with non-small cell lung cancer. Written as DNA, the CDR3 is TGTGCCAGCAGTCCCGACGTCGACGGAGCCTACGAGCAGTACTTC. It is translated as CASSPDVDGAYEQYF. Supplemented by reference TRBV28 and TRBJ2-7, the full variable domain reads DVKVTQSSRYLVKRTGEKVFLECVQDMDHENMFWYRQDPGLGLRLIYFSYDVKMKEKGDIPEGYSVSREKKERFSLILESASTNQTSMYLCASSPDVDGAYEQYFGPGTRLTVT.